The 24 T cell receptor beta chains listed next were all sequenced from one sample in a study of blood T cell repertoires in COVID-19. Only in-frame clones appear in the TCRdb table, and some are missing; sequencing was by immunoSEQ multiplex PCR. Of about 82,000 clones listed, around 82% are singletons. Sequencing was done on a sample of peripheral blood. Receptor source: a man aged 60-69 years with COVID-19, enrolled during active disease.

The J gene is TRBJ2-1, the V gene TRBV11-2; D call uncertain. The CDR3 contains 16 residues. Per the germline V gene, CDR1 is SGHAT and CDR2 is FQNNGV. The V gene lost 5 bases and the J gene lost 4 bases, with 18 bases spanning the gap. CDR3 amino acids: CASSPYDRGTYNEQFF. In nucleotides, the CDR3 is TGTGCCAGCAGCCCGTATGATCGCGGTACATACAATGAGCAGTTCTTC.

V gene TRBV6-5 combines with J gene TRBJ2-6, with 8 bases identical to TRBD1. In germline, CDR1 is MNHEY, CDR2 SVGAGI. The CDR3 has 15 residues. The V segment lost 8 bases and the J segment 0 bases; nucleotides outside the gene matches: 3. The CDR3 nucleotides are TGTGCCAGCGGACAGGGAAGCTCTGGGGCCAACGTCCTGACTTTC. Residues: CASGQGSSGANVLTF.

The chain is built from TRBV2 and TRBJ2-3, with 8 bases lining up with TRBD1. V trimming: 6 bases; J trimming: 0 bases; junction bases outside the gene matches: 8. CDR1 and CDR2 (germline): SNHLY, FYNNEI. This CDR3 comprises 16 residues. The CDR3 loop reads CASRLRTGRSTDTQYF. DNA of the CDR3: TGTGCCAGCAGACTACGGACAGGGAGAAGCACAGATACGCAGTATTTT.

This clone was recorded once. The chain has TRBV24-1 and TRBJ2-5; 13 bases fit TRBD2. J lost 5 bases, V lost 4 bases, and 9 bases had no gene match. This CDR3 is 17 amino acids long. Germline CDR1 reads KGHDR; CDR2 reads SFDVKD. The chain's CDR3 is CATSETTSGGAGETQYF. As DNA, the CDR3 is TGTGCCACCAGTGAGACCACTAGCGGGGGGGCCGGGGAGACCCAGTACTTC.

J is TRBJ2-2 and V is TRBV10-3, with TRBD2 identical over 15 bases. In germline, CDR1 is ENHRY, CDR2 SYGVKD. CDR3 length: 18 residues. V dropped 3 bases and J dropped 0; count of bases not matched to a gene: 2. CDR3 sequence (DNA): TGTGCCATCAGTGAAAGGACTAGCGGGGGGGCGAACACCGGGGAGCTGTTTTTT. Its protein is CAISERTSGGANTGELFF.

This clone has just one count. The chain combines TRBV5-8 with TRBJ2-1; 9 bases are shared with TRBD1. Germline CDR1 and CDR2: SGHTS and YDEGEE. This CDR3 region has 15 residues. After removal of 7 bases from V and 6 bases from J, the junction contained 11 bases not matched to a gene. Here the CDR3 DNA reads TGTGCCAGCGACGTGGGGGACAGGGATTCCAATGAGCAGTTCTTC. Amino acids: CASDVGDRDSNEQFF. The whole variable domain, filled in from reference TRBV5-8 and TRBJ2-1, reads EAGVTQSPTHLIKTRGQQATLRCSPISGHTSVYWYQQALGLGLQFLLWYDEGEERNRGNFPPRFSGRQFPNYSSELNVNALELEDSALYLCASDVGDRDSNEQFFGPGTRLTVL.

The chain carries TRBV6-5 and TRBJ1-5, with 11 bases aligning to TRBD1. J lost 4 bases, V lost 5 bases, and 4 bases had no gene match. The V gene's germline CDR1 is MNHEY and CDR2 SVGAGI. The CDR3 has 15 residues. The CDR3 DNA sequence: TGTGCCAGCAGTCGCGGGGACAGGGGGAATCAGCCCCAGCATTTT. Translated, it gives CASSRGDRGNQPQHF.

The J gene is TRBJ2-1, the V gene TRBV6-2 or TRBV6-3; 7 nucleotides agree with TRBD1. CDR3 length: 15 residues. With 4 bases clipped from V and 3 bases from J, the junction kept 6 bases outside the gene matches. Germline assignment: CDR1 MNHEY and CDR2 SVGEGT. CDR3 amino acids: CASSFHRDSYNEQFF. CDR3 DNA sequence: TGTGCCAGCAGTTTCCACCGGGACAGCTACAATGAGCAGTTCTTC.

This chain links TRBV27 with TRBJ1-3; the D gene is possibly TRBD1 (6 bases). Germline V gene sequence: CDR1 MNHEY, CDR2 SMNVEV (reference sequence). Trimming cost V 0 bases and J 4 bases, with 10 bases left between them. The CDR3 runs 15 residues. DNA of the CDR3: TGTGCCAGCAGTTTATCGGGGGGGCCGGGAAACACCATATATTTT. It translates to CASSLSGGPGNTIYF.

This clone was counted once. The chain links TRBV5-8 to TRBJ2-6; D remains ambiguous. CDR3 length: 14 amino acids. Between the trimmed V and J ends, which lost 5 bases and 4 bases, there was a span of 10 bases. The germline CDR1 and CDR2 sequences are SGHTS and YDEGEE. The CDR3 nucleotides are TGTGCCAGCAGGAGTCGGTCAGGGGCCAACGTCCTGACTTTC. It is translated as CASRSRSGANVLTF.

Written as DNA, the CDR3 is TGTGCCAGCAGCTCATCGTTCCCCAGGGAAAAACTGTTTTTT. Protein sequence: CASSSSFPREKLFF. The chain combines TRBV7-8 with TRBJ1-4; D is unclear. Germline lookup yields CDR1 SGHVS and CDR2 FQNEAQ. The CDR3 spans 14 residues. Trimming stripped 4 bases from V and 8 bases from J, with 14 bases between.

The J gene is TRBJ2-1, the V gene TRBV19; the match to TRBD2 covers 9 bases. Germline V gene data show CDR1 as LNHDA and CDR2 as SQIVND (reference sequence). After removal of 4 bases from V and 5 bases from J, the junction contained 6 bases not matched to a gene. The CDR3 contains 15 residues. CDR3 sequence (DNA): TGTGCCAGTAGTAGAAGGGCTAGCGGGGACAATGAGCAGTTCTTC. Amino acids: CASSRRASGDNEQFF.

V and J are TRBV11-2 and TRBJ1-1, with 11 bases identical to TRBD1. From germline, CDR1 is SGHAT and CDR2 FQNNGV. CDR3 size: 15 residues. V lost 4 bases to trimming and J lost 10 bases; unmatched junction nucleotides: 11. This chain's CDR3 is CASSYGQGAGFGAFF. CDR3 in DNA: TGTGCCAGCAGCTACGGACAGGGGGCGGGTTTTGGAGCTTTCTTT. The full variable domain, completed using reference TRBV11-2 and TRBJ1-1, is EAGVAQSPRYKIIEKRQSVAFWCNPISGHATLYWYQQILGQGPKLLIQFQNNGVVDDSQLPKDRFSAERLKGVDSTLKIQPAKLEDSAVYLCASSYGQGAGFGAFFGQGTRLTVV.

The chain employs TRBV2 and TRBJ1-1; 8 bases are a match to TRBD1. CDR1 is SNHLY and CDR2 is FYNNEI in the germline V gene. V lost 6 bases and J lost 3; bases outside the gene matches: 3. The CDR3 runs to 13 residues. In DNA, the CDR3 is TGTGCCAGCAGGGGGGGACAGGACACTGAAGCTTTCTTT. Amino acids: CASRGGQDTEAFF. Full variable domain (remainder filled in from reference TRBV2 and TRBJ1-1): EPEVTQTPSHQVTQMGQEVILRCVPISNHLYFYWYRQILGQKVEFLVSFYNNEISEKSEIFDDQFSVERPDGSNFTLKIRSTKLEDSAMYFCASRGGQDTEAFFGQGTRLTVV.

The chain links TRBV7-3 to TRBJ2-2; D gene uncertain. This CDR3 has 13 amino acids. The V end was cut by 5 bases, the J end by 3 bases, with 7 bases between. Germline CDR1 and CDR2: SGHTA and FQGTGA. The CDR3 DNA sequence: TGTGCCAGCAGCCTTCAGTACACCGGGGAGCTGTTTTTT. Encoded protein: CASSLQYTGELFF.

This rearrangement joins TRBV5-4 to TRBJ2-3; TRBD2 aligns across 7 bases. The V gene's germline CDR1 is SGHNT and CDR2 YYREEE (reference sequence). This CDR3 contains 16 residues. Trimming at V came to 2 bases and at J to 2 bases, leaving 8 bases not matched to a gene. CDR3: CASSFLVGGPTDTQYF. The DNA for the CDR3 is TGTGCCAGCAGCTTCTTAGTGGGAGGGCCCACAGATACGCAGTATTTT.

The chain recombines TRBV9 with TRBJ2-3; 13 bases are shared with TRBD2. The CDR3 has 16 amino acids. V was pared by 3 bases and J by 2 bases, with 3 bases of the junction left unmatched. Germline loops: CDR1 SGDLS, CDR2 YYNGEE. This CDR3 reads CASSGTSGSVTDTQYF. The CDR3 DNA is TGTGCCAGCAGCGGGACTAGCGGGAGCGTCACAGATACGCAGTATTTT.

This chain links TRBV6-6 with TRBJ2-3; TRBD2 matches at 8 bases. The CDR3 sequence is 15 residues long. Per germline, CDR1 MNHNY and CDR2 SVGAGI (reference sequence). After removal of 4 bases from V and 3 bases from J, the junction contained 6 bases not matched to a gene. The chain's CDR3 is CASSLSGSATDTQYF. CDR3 nucleotides: TGTGCCAGCAGTTTAAGCGGGAGTGCGACAGATACGCAGTATTTT.

The chain employs TRBV27 and TRBJ2-1; 9 nucleotides match TRBD2. The CDR3 runs 15 residues. Germline CDR1 reads MNHEY; CDR2 reads SMNVEV (reference sequence). V trimming: 8 bases; J trimming: 8 bases; junction bases outside the gene matches: 13. The CDR3: CASHLAGGPGDEQFF. The CDR3 region has the DNA TGTGCCAGCCATCTGGCGGGAGGGCCTGGGGATGAGCAGTTCTTC.

The rearrangement uses TRBV19 and TRBJ1-1; 7 bases fit TRBD1. Per the germline V gene, CDR1 is LNHDA and CDR2 is SQIVND (reference sequence). V was pared by 6 bases and J by 3 bases, with 4 bases of the junction left unmatched. This CDR3 has 13 residues. The DNA of the CDR3 is TGTGCCAGTAGACTCGACAGGGACACTGAAGCTTTCTTT. As protein: CASRLDRDTEAFF.

In regard to this clone: This same CDR3 is encoded by further DNA sequences in the sample. The J gene is TRBJ1-1, the V gene TRBV3-1 (or the pseudogene TRBV3-2); 9 nucleotides line up with TRBD1. V lost 1 base, J lost 4 bases, and 1 base stayed unmatched. The germline V gene encodes CDR1 LGHDT and CDR2 YNNKEL (reference sequence). CDR3 size: 14 residues. CDR3 sequence reads: CASSQGTGVTEAFF. DNA for the CDR3: TGTGCCAGCAGCCAAGGGACAGGGGTCACTGAAGCTTTCTTT.

The chain has TRBV6-5 and TRBJ2-1; the match to TRBD2 covers 7 bases. This CDR3 is built from 11 residues. After removal of 7 bases from V and 9 bases from J, the junction contained 3 bases not matched to a gene. Germline V CDR1 and CDR2: MNHEY, SVGAGI. In DNA form, the CDR3 reads TGTGCCAGCACCGCGGGGGTTGAGCAGTTCTTC. Translated, it gives CASTAGVEQFF.

The rearrangement uses TRBV7-2 and TRBJ2-7; D is perhaps TRBD1 (6 bases). V gave up 7 bases and J gave up 0 bases, with 13 bases separating them. Germline values: CDR1 SGHTA, CDR2 FQGNSA. This CDR3 contains 14 residues. For the CDR3, the DNA is TGTGCCAGCACCCCGACAGGAGGCTCCTACGAGCAGTACTTC. Its translation is CASTPTGGSYEQYF.

The J gene is TRBJ1-1, the V gene TRBV9, with 7 bases lining up with TRBD1. Per germline, CDR1 SGDLS and CDR2 YYNGEE. With 1 base clipped from V and 3 bases from J, the junction kept 9 bases outside the gene matches. The CDR3 is 16 amino acids. Here the CDR3 DNA reads TGTGCCAGCAGCGTAAGCTTGGGACAGACAGACACTGAAGCTTTCTTT. Translation: CASSVSLGQTDTEAFF. Full variable domain (remainder filled in from reference TRBV9 and TRBJ1-1): DSGVTQTPKHLITATGQRVTLRCSPRSGDLSVYWYQQSLDQGLQFLIQYYNGEERAKGNILERFSAQQFPDLHSELNLSSLELGDSALYFCASSVSLGQTDTEAFFGQGTRLTVV.